This is a list of T cell receptor beta chains from one sample in a study of spatial heterogeneity in lung cancer. From the 5' RACE reads, TCRdb called clonotypes with MiXCR, one entry per CDR3 protein. The table includes roughly 14,000 distinct CDR3 sequences, 10% detected once. The sequences come from PBMCs, collected at surgery. The receptors come from a male donor with early-stage non-small cell lung cancer. CDR3s include the opening cysteine and the closing phenylalanine or tryptophan. Fields, in order: V gene, clone size, CDR3 protein. Some rows mark clone size as missing; the rest say once, few, many or name a class of expanded clone.

TRBV4-1 | many | CARQTPDPYEQYF
TRBV6-1 | many | CASSQIYEQYF
TRBV27 | - | CASSFYRGNEQFF
TRBV7-9 | many | CASQSMGLPGEGETQYF
TRBV12-3/TRBV12-4 | many | CASNFGGFEQFF
TRBV20-1 | many | CSARDLRGPFYEQYF
TRBV20-1 | - | CSASRGTQPQHF
TRBV24-1 | medium-sized | CATSLTGTPGGEQYF
TRBV30 | many | CAWSPTGTSGLPQYF
TRBV5-5 | many | CASSPDRRTRRW
TRBV7-2 | few | CASSLLAGGTKNIQYF
TRBV6-5 | medium-sized | CASSLVAGANVLTF
TRBV20-1 | many | CSATYRDQETQYF
TRBV10-3 | many | CAISEGQGHTEAFF
TRBV19 | many | CASSHLPGTGSTDTQYF
TRBV12-3/TRBV12-4 | medium-sized | CASRPRGGEGEKLFF
TRBV2 | - | CASSESGLEIWPQHF
TRBV7-2 | many | CASSLMGANTEAFF
TRBV7-9 | - | CASSFGGEFYNEQFF
TRBV28 | many | CASSLNLASGYNEQFF
TRBV5-1 | medium-sized | CASSPPGHASYEEQYF
TRBV19 | - | CASSFRRNYGHPKGSQYIQYF
TRBV29-1 | many | CSVSGLQETQYF
TRBV29-1 | many | CSVDWGRGEQYF
TRBV12-3/TRBV12-4 | many | CASTGDNEQFF
TRBV19 | many | CASGKGTSNQPQHF
TRBV6-5 | many | CASRQGLNQPQHF
TRBV6-1 | many | CASSPDTGGEQYF
TRBV15 | - | CATSRDIWGTTVADTQYF
TRBV28 | many | CASSPEDRAEDTQYF
TRBV7-3 | few | CASAPKLGGEAFF
TRBV20-1 | many | CSARRVGANNSPLHF
TRBV12-3/TRBV12-4 | - | CASSRDGGLTEAFF
TRBV19 | many | CASSISSVGADEQYF
TRBV7-3 | - | CASSLGTSEAYNEQFF
TRBV5-1 | many | CASSARTGQGNTEAFF
TRBV6-5 | many | CASRGGLGTDTQYF
TRBV29-1 | - | CSVGRTGGLEKLFF
TRBV20-1 | many | CSAAPSLAAATDTQYF
TRBV7-6 | many | CASSLLLAGGPGDTQYF
TRBV6-2/TRBV6-3 | - | CASTFIPPSSGKAYEQYF
TRBV13 | many | CASREQGRKDEQYF
TRBV6-2/TRBV6-3 | medium-sized | CASSEFRSGAKNIQYF
TRBV10-3 | - | CAITVSGDGTEAFF
TRBV18 | many | CASSPFRERRQPQHF
TRBV27 | many | CASSERGQFTDTQYF
TRBV27 | many | CASSSRQVGGTEAFF
TRBV29-1 | many | CSVESAGVSGELFF
TRBV2 | many | CASSEMGGRDEQYF
TRBV5-1 | many | CASSGGLAGVFGELFF
TRBV5-6 | - | CASSSGLASRGYNEQFF
TRBV6-5 | many | CASKTSGSTDTQYF
TRBV28 | medium-sized | CASMIEGLPTSTDTQYF
TRBV10-3 | - | CAISERDTQYF
TRBV9 | many | CASSAGPTYEQYF
TRBV10-3 | many | CAISPGQVQETQYF
TRBV30 | many | CAWSVAPPGLAGSSSYNEQFF
TRBV7-3 | many | CASSFRHLDSENTGELFF
TRBV11-2 | many | CASSFLAGGPKTQYF
TRBV19 | many | CASSIREREGRLAKNIQYF